One and the same sample provided the 31 T cell receptor beta chains below, sequenced in a study of T cells after yellow fever vaccination. From the 5' RACE reads, TCRdb called clonotypes with MiXCR, one entry per CDR3 protein. The sample holds under 550,000 distinct CDR3 sequences, 20% to 25% seen once. Sequenced here: PBMCs, sampled around 3 weeks after the first yellow fever vaccination. The receptors originated from a man aged 18 to 29 who received the YFV17D yellow fever vaccine.

The rearrangement links TRBV6-1 to TRBJ2-5; possibly TRBD1 or TRBD2 for D (6 bases each). Per germline, CDR1 MNHNS and CDR2 SASEGT. CDR3 length: 15 amino acids. Between the trimmed V and J ends, which lost 5 bases and 6 bases, there was a span of 19 bases. DNA of the CDR3: TGTGCCAGCAGTCAAGACGGGGGCCGGGCCCAGACCCAGTACTTC. Amino acid sequence: CASSQDGGRAQTQYF.

The table lists this clonotype with a few counts. CDR3 sequence reads: CASSRARGEADTQYF. The CDR3 DNA reads TGCGCCAGCAGCCGAGCCCGAGGGGAAGCAGATACGCAGTATTTT. This chain connects TRBV4-1 to TRBJ2-3; D is tentatively TRBD1 or TRBD2 (5 bases each). Germline V CDR1 and CDR2: MGHRA, YSYEKL. Trimming removed 4 bases at V and 4 bases at J, with 15 bases between. The CDR3 consists of 15 residues.

The rearrangement joins TRBV6-2 or TRBV6-3 to TRBJ2-2; 12 bases map to TRBD2. The CDR3 has 20 amino acids. The junction had 14 bases not matched to a gene; V was cut back by 2 bases and J by 4 bases. CDR1 and CDR2 (germline): MNHEY, SVGEGT. CDR3 region: CASSYAGLAGEYRGTGELFF. In DNA form, the CDR3 reads TGTGCCAGCAGTTACGCGGGACTAGCGGGCGAATACCGGGGCACCGGGGAGCTGTTTTTT.

The table lists this clonotype with a few counts. This chain joins TRBV4-3 and TRBJ1-2, with D uncertain. V was shortened by 5 bases and J by 7 bases, with 14 bases between the two germline ends. Germline values: CDR1 LGHNA, CDR2 YSLEER. The length of the CDR3 is 13 residues. The CDR3, as DNA: TGCGCCAGCAGCACCCTGGGCGCGGTTGGCTACACCTTC. Amino acid sequence: CASSTLGAVGYTF.

This clonotype appeared many times. The DNA of the CDR3 is TGCAGTGCTAGTAAGGATGAAAAACTGTTTTTT. It encodes CSASKDEKLFF. The rearrangement uses TRBV20-1 and TRBJ1-4; D remains ambiguous. Between the trimmed V and J ends, which lost 3 bases and 6 bases, there was a span of 5 bases. CDR1 is DFQATT, CDR2 SNEGSKA, per germline (reference sequence). CDR3 size: 11 residues.

CDR3 amino acids: CASRDISYEQYF. Here the CDR3 DNA reads TGTGCCAGCAGGGACATTTCCTACGAGCAGTACTTC. This chain connects TRBV6-6 to TRBJ2-7; D may be TRBD1 (5 bases). This CDR3 is 12 amino acids long. Germline loops: CDR1 MNHNY, CDR2 SVGAGI (reference sequence). V lost 6 bases and J 1 base, leaving 7 bases between the germline ends.

The CDR3 nucleotides read TGTGCCAGCAGTTACAACGTGCCAGGTCGATCCGCTTATGGCTACACCTTC. Its protein is CASSYNVPGRSAYGYTF. This rearrangement joins TRBV6-5 to TRBJ1-2, with D unclear. V was shortened by 2 bases and J by 5 bases, with 21 bases between the two germline ends. This CDR3 region has 17 residues. CDR1 MNHEY and CDR2 SVGAGI come from the germline V gene.

The V call is TRBV25-1, the J call TRBJ2-5, with D perhaps assigned TRBD1 or TRBD2 (5 bases each). Germline CDR1 MGHDK, CDR2 SYGVNS. With 2 bases removed from V and 4 bases from J, the gap between germline ends came to 17 bases. This CDR3 has 16 amino acids. The CDR3 reads CASSEGGRVGRETQYF. CDR3 DNA sequence: TGTGCCAGCAGTGAAGGAGGCAGGGTAGGCCGAGAGACCCAGTACTTC.

In its sample, this clonotype was seen many times. This sequence joins TRBV5-1 and TRBJ2-7; TRBD1 aligns across 7 bases. Germline CDR1 and CDR2: SGHRS and YFSETQ. The trim removed 4 bases at V and 2 bases at J, leaving 3 bases unmatched. The CDR3 contains 13 residues. The CDR3 DNA follows: TGCGCCAGCAGCCCTGACAGGGCCTACGAGCAGTACTTC. This encodes CASSPDRAYEQYF.

This clonotype has just a few counts. The chain joins TRBV30 to TRBJ1-4; D call uncertain. V was trimmed by 3 bases and J by 0 bases, leaving 5 bases between them. The CDR3 runs to 13 residues. The V gene's germline CDR1 is GTSNPN and CDR2 SVGIG (reference sequence). DNA of the CDR3: TGTGCCTGGAGAGCTGCAACTAATGAAAAACTGTTTTTT. As protein: CAWRAATNEKLFF.

The chain uses TRBV20-1 and TRBJ2-3, with 8 bases matching TRBD2. The V and J ends lost 2 bases and 0 bases, in that order; junction bases with no gene match: 4. CDR1 is DFQATT, CDR2 SNEGSKA, per germline (reference sequence). CDR3 length: 15 amino acids. The CDR3: CSARRVAGSTDTQYF. The CDR3 nucleotides read TGCAGTGCTAGAAGGGTAGCGGGAAGCACAGATACGCAGTATTTT.

The chain recombines TRBV5-4 with TRBJ1-2; 7 bases agree with TRBD1. The length of the CDR3 is 15 residues. The ends lost 3 bases at V and 6 bases at J; junction bases unmatched: 11. Germline CDR1 and CDR2: SGHNT and YYREEE (reference sequence). Here the CDR3 DNA reads TGTGCCAGCAGCTCCCCGGACAGGATCGGTGATGGCTACACCTTC. This encodes CASSSPDRIGDGYTF.

This clonotype was seen a handful of times. The chain is built from TRBV20-1 and TRBJ2-3, with D possibly matching TRBD1 (5 bases). Deletions cut 0 bases from V and 4 bases from J, with 14 bases between. This CDR3 has 15 amino acids. CDR1 and CDR2 from the germline V gene are DFQATT and SNEGSKA (reference sequence). The CDR3 coding sequence is TGCAGTGCTAGAGATCACGGCAGGGTTTCAGATACGCAGTATTTT. Translated, it gives CSARDHGRVSDTQYF.

V usage is TRBV19 and J usage is TRBJ2-2; the D gene is possibly TRBD1 (6 bases). The germline V gene encodes CDR1 LNHDA and CDR2 SQIVND (reference sequence). This CDR3 contains 15 residues. The V end was cut by 4 bases, the J end by 5 bases, with 14 bases between. The DNA of the CDR3 is TGTGCCAGTAGTACTCAGGCAGGGGTGACCGGGGAGCTGTTTTTT. This codes for CASSTQAGVTGELFF.

This clonotype was found a few times. The rearrangement joins TRBV5-1 to TRBJ2-1; 10 positions match TRBD1. The CDR3 runs to 14 residues. The germline gives CDR1 SGHRS, CDR2 YFSETQ. Trimming removed 4 bases from V and 7 bases from J; junction bases left unmatched: 5. The CDR3 sequence is CASSTGTGVNEQFF. The CDR3 coding sequence is TGCGCCAGCAGCACCGGGACAGGGGTGAATGAGCAGTTCTTC.

This clonotype was detected a few times. The genes are TRBV5-1 and TRBJ2-2; TRBD2 matches at 11 bases. CDR3 length: 15 amino acids. Germline-derived CDR1 and CDR2 are SGHRS and YFSETQ. V lost 3 bases, J lost 5 bases, and 3 bases stayed unmatched. The CDR3 DNA is TGCGCCAGCAGCTGGGGGACTAGCGGAACCGGGGAGCTGTTTTTT. Its protein product is CASSWGTSGTGELFF.

The J gene is TRBJ1-6, the V gene TRBV4-1, with 10 bases fitting TRBD1. J lost 4 bases, V lost 0 bases, and 15 bases had no gene match. This CDR3 is 21 amino acids long. CDR1 is MGHRA, CDR2 YSYEKL, per germline. For the CDR3, the DNA is TGCGCCAGCAGCCAAGATGAGCGGGGACAGGGGCTAGGATGGTATAATTCACCCCTCCACTTT. The encoded protein is CASSQDERGQGLGWYNSPLHF.

The V call is TRBV9, the J call TRBJ2-3, with a weak D call TRBD2 (6 bases). Germline CDR1 reads SGDLS; CDR2 reads YYNGEE. CDR3 length: 14 residues. Trimming removed 3 bases at V and 0 bases at J, with 8 bases between. The CDR3 DNA follows: TGTGCCAGCAGCGGTAGCGGAAGCACAGATACGCAGTATTTT. Translating it yields CASSGSGSTDTQYF.

J is TRBJ2-1 and V is TRBV3-1; D gene ambiguous. CDR1 is LGHDT, CDR2 YNNKEL, per germline (reference sequence). This CDR3 region has 14 residues. The V end was cut by 5 bases, the J end by 7 bases, with 15 bases between. CDR3 coding DNA: TGTGCCAGCAGCTTAAACTCCGTAGGAAATGAGCAGTTCTTC. Translated: CASSLNSVGNEQFF.

This clonotype showed up just a few times. The CDR3 DNA follows: TGTGCCAGCAGTTTATTAGTTGGAGGGGTTTGGTTCTTC. It encodes CASSLLVGGVWFF. The rearrangement links TRBV27 to TRBJ2-1, with D possibly TRBD2 on 6 matching bases. V lost 1 base, J lost 15 bases, and 16 bases lay in between. The CDR3 is 13 amino acids. Germline V gives CDR1 MNHEY, CDR2 SMNVEV (reference sequence).

The V call is TRBV7-2, the J call TRBJ2-5; no definite D call. V lost 4 bases and J 4 bases, leaving 10 bases between the germline ends. CDR3 length: 13 residues. The germline CDR1 and CDR2 sequences are SGHTA and FQGNSA. The CDR3 region is CASSSRVPETQYF. In DNA form, the CDR3 reads TGTGCCAGCAGCTCCCGGGTTCCAGAGACCCAGTACTTC. The entire variable domain, with the rest obtained from reference TRBV7-2 and TRBJ2-5, is as follows: GAGVSQSPSNKVTEKGKDVELRCDPISGHTALYWYRQSLGQGLEFLIYFQGNSAPDKSGLPSDRFSAERTGGSVSTLTIQRTQQEDSAVYLCASSSRVPETQYFGPGTRLLVL.

The rearrangement joins TRBV12-3 or TRBV12-4 to TRBJ2-1; no clear D. V lost 6 bases and J 4 bases, leaving 13 bases between the germline ends. The CDR3 is 14 residues long. The CDR3, as DNA: TGTGCCAGCAGCTCGGACGGGTGGTACAATGAGCAGTTCTTC. The encoded protein is CASSSDGWYNEQFF.

J is TRBJ2-1 and V is TRBV19; a possible D gene is TRBD1 (6 bases). The germline V gene has CDR1 LNHDA and CDR2 SQIVND (reference sequence). The CDR3 spans 18 residues. Between the trimmed V and J ends, which lost 6 bases and 4 bases, there was a span of 25 bases. CDR3 sequence reads: CASRDPDRDTRSYNEQFF. CDR3 DNA sequence: TGTGCCAGTAGGGACCCAGACCGGGACACCCGTTCTTACAATGAGCAGTTCTTC.

In this sample, this clonotype turned up many times. DNA of the CDR3: TGTGCCAGCAGCTTCGACAGGGCTTCTTCACCCCTCCACTTT. Its translation is CASSFDRASSPLHF. The chain is built from TRBV5-4 and TRBJ1-6, with TRBD1 matching over 7 bases. V was clipped by 2 bases and J by 9 bases; unmatched bases: 5. Germline V CDR1 and CDR2: SGHNT, YYREEE (reference sequence). The CDR3 is 14 amino acids.

The chain recombines TRBV11-2 with TRBJ2-7, with a possible D match to TRBD1 (5 bases). V gave up 5 bases and J gave up 2 bases, with 13 bases separating them. The CDR3 runs to 14 residues. Germline V gene sequence: CDR1 SGHAT, CDR2 FQNNGV. CDR3 DNA: TGTGCCAGCAGCATCACCCTGGGGCCCTACGAGCAGTACGTC. It codes for CASSITLGPYEQYV.

There are a few counts of this clonotype. The chain links TRBV20-1 to TRBJ2-5; D might be TRBD1 (7 bases). Trimming pared 5 bases from V and 5 bases from J, leaving 21 bases between. Germline assignment: CDR1 DFQATT and CDR2 SNEGSKA (reference sequence). CDR3 length: 15 amino acids. The CDR3 protein is CSAGGTAPIWETQYF. The CDR3 DNA is TGCAGTGCTGGGGGGACAGCACCAATTTGGGAGACCCAGTACTTC.

This clonotype was seen only a few times. This chain connects TRBV20-1 to TRBJ1-1; D is uncertain. CDR3 length: 13 residues. V was trimmed by 5 bases and J by 0 bases, leaving 10 bases between them. Germline V gene lookup returns CDR1 DFQATT and CDR2 SNEGSKA (reference sequence). CDR3 sequence: CSAPDRMNTEAFF. The CDR3 bases are TGCAGTGCTCCGGACCGAATGAACACTGAAGCTTTCTTT.

CDR3 amino acids: CSAMGGYFSTGELFF. CDR3 DNA: TGCAGTGCTATGGGGGGGTATTTTTCAACCGGGGAGCTGTTTTTT. This rearrangement joins TRBV20-1 to TRBJ2-2; 7 positions agree with TRBD2. The length of the CDR3 is 15 residues. The junction had 10 bases not matched to a gene; V was cut back by 4 bases and J by 5 bases. Germline assignment: CDR1 DFQATT and CDR2 SNEGSKA (reference sequence).

This clonotype was seen a handful of times. The chain recombines TRBV6-6 with TRBJ2-1; unclear D gene. Trimming removed 6 bases at V and 7 bases at J, with 10 bases between. The CDR3 has 12 residues. The germline V gene has CDR1 MNHNY and CDR2 SVGAGI (reference sequence). The CDR3 DNA reads TGTGCCAGCAGCAATTTAATGAATGAGCAGTTCTTC. Protein product: CASSNLMNEQFF.

V and J are TRBV7-2 and TRBJ1-1, with D possibly TRBD1 on 5 matching bases. Per the germline V gene, CDR1 is SGHTA and CDR2 is FQGNSA. V lost 5 bases, J lost 1 base, and 14 bases lay in between. The length of the CDR3 is 15 residues. The CDR3 here is CASSPERGGNTEAFF. Written as DNA, the CDR3 is TGTGCCAGCAGCCCCGAGCGGGGGGGGAACACTGAAGCTTTCTTT.

This clonotype has just a few counts. The rearrangement links TRBV14 to TRBJ1-4, with D maybe TRBD1 (6 bases). The CDR3 length is 15 residues. V was cut by 4 bases and J by 3 bases, with 12 bases left in between. Germline lookup yields CDR1 SGHDN and CDR2 FVKESK. Here the CDR3 reads CASSRQGTANEKLFF. DNA for the CDR3: TGTGCCAGCAGCCGGCAGGGGACCGCTAATGAAAAACTGTTTTTT.